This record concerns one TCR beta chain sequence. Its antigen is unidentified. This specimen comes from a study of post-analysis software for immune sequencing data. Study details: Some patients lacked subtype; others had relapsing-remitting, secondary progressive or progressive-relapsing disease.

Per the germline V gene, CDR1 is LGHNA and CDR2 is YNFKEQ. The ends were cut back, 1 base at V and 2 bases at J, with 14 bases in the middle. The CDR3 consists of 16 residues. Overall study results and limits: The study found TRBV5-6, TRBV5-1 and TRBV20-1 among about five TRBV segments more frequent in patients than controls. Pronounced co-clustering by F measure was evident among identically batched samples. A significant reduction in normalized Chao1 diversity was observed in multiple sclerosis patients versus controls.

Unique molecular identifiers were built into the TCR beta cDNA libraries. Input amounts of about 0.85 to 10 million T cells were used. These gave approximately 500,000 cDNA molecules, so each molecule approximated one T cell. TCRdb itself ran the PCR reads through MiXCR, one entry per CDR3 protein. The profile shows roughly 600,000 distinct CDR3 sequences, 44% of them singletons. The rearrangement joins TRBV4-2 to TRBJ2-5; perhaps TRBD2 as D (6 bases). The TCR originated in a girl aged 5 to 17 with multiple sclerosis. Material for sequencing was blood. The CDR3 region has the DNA TGTGCCAGCAGCCAAGTCGGGACTCAGAGACAAGAGACCCAGTACTTC. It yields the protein CASSQVGTQRQETQYF.